The 8 T cell receptor beta chains below come from one sample, sequenced in a study of T-cell memory formation after mild COVID-19. TCRdb re-derived calls from the 5' RACE reads in MiXCR, one entry per CDR3 protein. The profile shows about 540,000 distinct CDR3 sequences, approximately 20% of them singletons. Material for sequencing was PBMCs or a T cell subset sorted from them (not recorded which). The receptors shown here come from an adult woman who had mild COVID-19 (a few samples of this study predate the infection). Cell type and time point are not known.

This clonotype showed up just a few times. V is TRBV20-1 and J is TRBJ2-5; TRBD1 agrees at 12 bases. CDR1 is DFQATT, CDR2 SNEGSKA, per germline (reference sequence). This CDR3 is built from 12 residues. The junction had 1 base not matched to a gene; V was cut back by 7 bases and J by 4 bases. In nucleotides, the CDR3 is TGCAGTGGGGACAGGGGGCGAGAGACCCAGTACTTC. Translated: CSGDRGRETQYF.

This clonotype was detected only a few times. This chain connects TRBV12-3 or TRBV12-4 to TRBJ2-3; D gene uncertain. Trimming cost V 5 bases and J 6 bases, with 12 bases left between them. The CDR3 loop spans 13 amino acids. CDR3 in DNA: TGTGCCAGCAGTCACCGCACAAGTGATACGCAGTATTTT. Its protein is CASSHRTSDTQYF.

The chain links TRBV18 to TRBJ2-7, with D tentatively TRBD2 (5 bases). CDR3 length: 12 residues. CDR1 KGHSH and CDR2 LQKENI come from the germline V gene. The ends were cut back, 2 bases at V and 7 bases at J, with 9 bases in the middle. In nucleotides, the CDR3 is TGTGCCAGCTCACCATTCCGGGAAGAGCAGTACTTC. Translated: CASSPFREEQYF. Based on the CDR3 plus reference TRBV18 and TRBJ2-7, the full variable domain is NAGVMQNPRHLVRRRGQEARLRCSPMKGHSHVYWYRQLPEEGLKFMVYLQKENIIDESGMPKERFSAEFPKEGPSILRIQQVVRGDSAAYFCASSPFREEQYFGPGTRLTVT.

The chain links TRBV6-5 to TRBJ1-6; D is unclear. Per the germline V gene, CDR1 is MNHEY and CDR2 is SVGAGI. V lost 7 bases, J lost 4 bases, and 14 bases lay in between. The CDR3 has 15 residues. The DNA of the CDR3 is TGTGCCAGCACCCTCGTTACTGCGTATAATTCACCCCTCCACTTT. This translates into CASTLVTAYNSPLHF.

This rearrangement joins TRBV5-6 to TRBJ2-5; TRBD2 is a possible D gene (5 bases). The CDR3 spans 14 residues. V was shortened by 0 bases and J by 3 bases, with 9 bases between the two germline ends. Looked up from germline, CDR1 is SGHDT and CDR2 is YYEEEE. CDR3 region: CASSLAGVEETQYF. As DNA, the CDR3 is TGTGCCAGCAGCTTGGCCGGGGTGGAAGAGACCCAGTACTTC.

This clonotype turned up a few times. The V gene is TRBV12-3 or TRBV12-4, the J gene TRBJ1-6; 8 nucleotides align to TRBD1. V lost 4 bases to trimming and J lost 7 bases; unmatched junction nucleotides: 6. The CDR3 is 15 amino acids. CDR3 region: CASSSGQGLNSPLHF. The CDR3 coding sequence is TGTGCCAGCAGTTCAGGACAGGGACTAAATTCACCCCTCCACTTT.

V gene TRBV12-3 or TRBV12-4 combines with J gene TRBJ2-7; D may be TRBD2 (5 bases). The V gene lost 4 bases and the J gene lost 0 bases, with 19 bases spanning the gap. The CDR3 has 17 residues. As DNA, the CDR3 is TGTGCCAGCAGTTCTGGCAGGAGGTCCCGGAGCTCCTACGAGCAGTACTTC. It codes for CASSSGRRSRSSYEQYF.

V gene TRBV6-1 combines with J gene TRBJ2-2; 12 bases map to TRBD2. J gave up 4 bases and V 4 bases, and 4 bases lay outside the gene matches. The CDR3 is made up of 16 amino acids. Germline V gene data show CDR1 as MNHNS and CDR2 as SASEGT. The CDR3 nucleotides are TGTGCCAGCAGTGGACTAGCGGGGGCCCTCACCGGGGAGCTGTTTTTT. Residues: CASSGLAGALTGELFF.